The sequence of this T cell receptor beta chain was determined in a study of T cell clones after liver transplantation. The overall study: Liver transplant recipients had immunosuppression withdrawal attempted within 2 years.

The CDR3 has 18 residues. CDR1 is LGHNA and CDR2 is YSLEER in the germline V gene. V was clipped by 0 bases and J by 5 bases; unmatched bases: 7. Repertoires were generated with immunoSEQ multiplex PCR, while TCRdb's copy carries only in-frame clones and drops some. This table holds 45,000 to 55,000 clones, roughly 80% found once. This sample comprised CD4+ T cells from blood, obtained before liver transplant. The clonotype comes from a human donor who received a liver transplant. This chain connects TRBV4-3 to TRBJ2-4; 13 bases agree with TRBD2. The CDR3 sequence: CASSQEGLAGTGENIQYF. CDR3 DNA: TGCGCCAGCAGCCAAGAGGGACTAGCGGGAACAGGGGAAAACATTCAGTACTTC.